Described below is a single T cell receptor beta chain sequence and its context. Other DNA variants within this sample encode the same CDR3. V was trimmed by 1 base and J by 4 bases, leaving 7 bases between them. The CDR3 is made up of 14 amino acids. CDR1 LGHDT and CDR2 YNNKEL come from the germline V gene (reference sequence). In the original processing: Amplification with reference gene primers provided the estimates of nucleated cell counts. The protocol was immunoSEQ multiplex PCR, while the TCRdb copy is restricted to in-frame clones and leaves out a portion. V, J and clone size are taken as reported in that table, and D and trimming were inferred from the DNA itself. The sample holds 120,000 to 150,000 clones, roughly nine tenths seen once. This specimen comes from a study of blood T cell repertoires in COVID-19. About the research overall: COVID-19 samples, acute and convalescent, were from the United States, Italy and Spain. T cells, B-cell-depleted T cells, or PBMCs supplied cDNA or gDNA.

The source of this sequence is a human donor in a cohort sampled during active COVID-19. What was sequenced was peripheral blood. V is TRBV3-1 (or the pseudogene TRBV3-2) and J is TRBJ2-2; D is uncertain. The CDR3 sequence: CASSQGGGTGELFF. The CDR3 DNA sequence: TGTGCCAGCAGCCAAGGCGGCGGCACCGGGGAGCTGTTTTTT.